This T cell receptor beta chain was sequenced during a study of T cell responses to AZD1222 COVID-19 vaccine. A single count supports this clone. Its matching antigen is unknown. V dropped 7 bases and J dropped 9 bases, with 17 bases sitting between them. Germline assignment: CDR1 GTSNPN and CDR2 SVGIG (reference sequence). This CDR3 is built from 12 residues. Sequencing was performed with immunoSEQ multiplex PCR; in TCRdb, only in-frame clones are kept and a portion is missing. This repertoire shows 69,000 or so clones, around 90% found once; its top ten account for roughly 1.2%. Broader study findings: Just a handful of people given AZD1222 tested seropositive at baseline. Donor demographics were predominantly white British with a female majority; clonal diversity may be underestimated.

The sample here was peripheral blood, taken 28 days after the second AZD1222 dose. The receptor was isolated from an adult who received the AZD1222 COVID-19 vaccine. The chain couples TRBV30 to TRBJ2-3; weak D call: TRBD2 (6 bases). CDR3 coding DNA: TGTGCCTTTCATCAGCCGGGAGTGACGCAGTATTTT. It translates to CAFHQPGVTQYF.